Shown below are 17 T cell receptor beta chains from a single sample sequenced in a study of cytomegalovirus exposure and HLA in healthy donors. The PCR made use of 60 Vbeta and 13 Jbeta primers. Profiling relied on immunoSEQ multiplex PCR, and the TCRdb table lists in-frame clones only, not all of them. The sample lists around 150,000 clones, approximately 80% occurring once. Sequenced: PBMCs. The receptors originated from a male donor in good health and CMV-seronegative.

The rearrangement joins TRBV30 to TRBJ1-1; D may be TRBD1 (5 bases). V gave up 1 base and J gave up 7 bases, with 13 bases separating them. The CDR3 spans 13 residues. Looked up from germline, CDR1 is GTSNPN and CDR2 is SVGIG (reference sequence). Written as DNA, the CDR3 is TGTGCCTGGAGTGCCAGGGTATGGGGTGAAGCTTTCTTT. Translation: CAWSARVWGEAFF.

The genes are TRBV19 and TRBJ1-3, with TRBD1 matching over 8 bases. This CDR3 spans 17 amino acids. Trimming removed 7 bases from V and 0 bases from J; junction bases left unmatched: 11. The germline gives CDR1 LNHDA, CDR2 SQIVND (reference sequence). The DNA for the CDR3 is TGTGCCAGTAATCCAGTGGCAGGGGGCATCTCTGGAAACACCATATATTTT. It is translated as CASNPVAGGISGNTIYF.

This clone was observed a few times. The chain recombines TRBV5-1 with TRBJ1-6; D is perhaps TRBD1 (5 bases). The V end was cut by 1 base, the J end by 8 bases, with 13 bases between. The CDR3 consists of 15 residues. Germline values: CDR1 SGHRS, CDR2 YFSETQ. The chain's CDR3 is CASSLSQADYSPLHF. CDR3 nucleotides: TGCGCCAGCAGCTTGTCACAGGCTGATTATTCACCCCTCCACTTT.

This chain links TRBV13 with TRBJ1-4, with a possible D match to TRBD1 (6 bases). The CDR3 has 14 amino acids. The ends were cut back, 5 bases at V and 4 bases at J, with 11 bases in the middle. Germline CDR1 PRHDT, CDR2 FYEKMQ (reference sequence). The CDR3 DNA sequence: TGTGCCAGCAGCCAGGACAGTTATAATGAAAAACTGTTTTTT. This sequence encodes CASSQDSYNEKLFF. Full variable domain (remainder filled in from reference TRBV13 and TRBJ1-4): AAGVIQSPRHLIKEKRETATLKCYPIPRHDTVYWYQQGPGQDPQFLISFYEKMQSDKGSIPDRFSAQQFSDYHSELNMSSLELGDSALYFCASSQDSYNEKLFFGSGTQLSVL.

This chain connects TRBV7-2 to TRBJ2-5, with 10 bases lining up with TRBD2. V dropped 6 bases and J dropped 5; count of bases not matched to a gene: 9. CDR3 length equals 15 residues. Germline CDR1 SGHTA, CDR2 FQGNSA. The CDR3: CASSQGSGGGETQYF. In DNA, the CDR3 is TGTGCCAGCAGTCAAGGCAGCGGGGGGGGTGAGACCCAGTACTTC.

V and J are TRBV27 and TRBJ1-6, with a possible D match to TRBD1 (5 bases). The V and J ends lost 3 bases and 8 bases respectively, with 14 bases between them. CDR1 is MNHEY and CDR2 is SMNVEV in the germline V gene (reference sequence). This CDR3 spans 15 amino acids. The CDR3 sequence: CASSFSSGGDSPLHF. DNA of the CDR3: TGTGCCAGCAGTTTCTCGTCCGGGGGAGATTCACCCCTCCACTTT.

This chain joins TRBV4-1 and TRBJ1-1; D is undetermined. Trimming took 3 bases from V and 0 from J, leaving 8 bases between them. The germline CDR1 and CDR2 sequences are MGHRA and YSYEKL. This CDR3 region has 14 residues. CDR3 region: CASSQRSMNTEAFF. The CDR3 coding sequence is TGCGCCAGCAGCCAGAGGAGTATGAACACTGAAGCTTTCTTT.

The chain recombines TRBV5-6 with TRBJ1-1; D gene unclear. The germline V gene has CDR1 SGHDT and CDR2 YYEEEE. V was clipped by 0 bases and J by 1 base, with 10 bases between them. This CDR3 region has 15 residues. CDR3 sequence reads: CASSLGPVSNTEAFF. The CDR3 DNA reads TGTGCCAGCAGCTTGGGCCCGGTCTCGAACACTGAAGCTTTCTTT.

CDR3 loop: CASSATWTAYGYTF. The CDR3 nucleotides are TGTGCCAGCAGCGCAACCTGGACAGCCTATGGCTACACCTTC. The V gene is TRBV9, the J gene TRBJ1-2; D possibly corresponds to TRBD1 (6 bases). Germline CDR1 reads SGDLS; CDR2 reads YYNGEE. V gave up 3 bases and J gave up 4 bases, with 13 bases separating them. This CDR3 is 14 amino acids long.

In this sample, this clone turned up a few times. The chain joins TRBV2 to TRBJ1-2, with 10 bases matching TRBD1. This CDR3 contains 18 residues. The J segment lost 4 bases and the V segment lost 2 bases, leaving 13 bases of the junction unmatched. Germline values: CDR1 SNHLY, CDR2 FYNNEI. As DNA, the CDR3 is TGTGCCAGCAGTGAAAGGGAACTCCGGGACAGGGGTTTCTATGGCTACACCTTC. Amino acids: CASSERELRDRGFYGYTF.

The chain joins TRBV7-6 to TRBJ2-3; weak D call: TRBD2 (6 bases). CDR1 SGHVS and CDR2 FNYEAQ come from the germline V gene. V lost 1 base and J 5 bases, leaving 13 bases between the germline ends. There are 15 residues in the CDR3. The CDR3 nucleotides are TGTGCCAGCAGCTTAGAGTGGGGGGTAAAAGATACGCAGTATTTT. As protein: CASSLEWGVKDTQYF. Full variable domain (missing parts from reference TRBV7-6 and TRBJ2-3): GAGVSQSPRYKVTKRGQDVALRCDPISGHVSLYWYRQALGQGPEFLTYFNYEAQQDKSGLPNDRFSAERPEGSISTLTIQRTEQRDSAMYRCASSLEWGVKDTQYFGPGTRLTVL.

This CDR3 is CASSQGQGYGYTF. As DNA, the CDR3 is TGTGCCAGCAGTCAGGGACAGGGATATGGCTACACCTTC. V and J are TRBV2 and TRBJ1-2; 9 positions agree with TRBD1. Germline V gene data show CDR1 as SNHLY and CDR2 as FYNNEI. This CDR3 region has 13 residues. V shed 5 bases and J 5 bases; nucleotides not matched to a gene: 3.

The chain carries TRBV10-3 and TRBJ2-7; TRBD2 matches 10 bases. Germline values: CDR1 ENHRY, CDR2 SYGVKD. J was trimmed by 1 base and V by 10 bases; bases with no gene match: 1. The length of the CDR3 is 12 residues. The CDR3 region has the DNA TGTGCCACAGCGGGGGGGTCCTACGAGCAGTACTTC. This encodes CATAGGSYEQYF.

The chain uses TRBV6-1 and TRBJ2-5; possible D gene TRBD1, 5 bases. This CDR3 has 15 residues. V was cut by 2 bases and J by 2 bases, with 12 bases left in between. Germline assignment: CDR1 MNHNS and CDR2 SASEGT. The CDR3 nucleotides read TGTGCCAGCAGTGAAATGACAGACTTTCAAGAGACCCAGTACTTC. Protein: CASSEMTDFQETQYF.

This clone was recorded only once. DNA of the CDR3: TGCGCCAGCAGCATCTCCGGGACAACCTACGAGCAGTACTTC. Its translation is CASSISGTTYEQYF. The rearrangement uses TRBV5-1 and TRBJ2-7; TRBD1 might be the D (6 bases). Germline V CDR1 and CDR2: SGHRS, YFSETQ. This CDR3 is built from 14 residues. Trimming stripped 4 bases from V and 2 bases from J, with 13 bases between. Full variable domain (missing parts from reference TRBV5-1 and TRBJ2-7): KAGVTQTPRYLIKTRGQQVTLSCSPISGHRSVSWYQQTPGQGLQFLFEYFSETQRNKGNFPGRFSGRQFSNSRSEMNVSTLELGDSALYLCASSISGTTYEQYFGPGTRLTVT.

The genes are TRBV2 and TRBJ2-3; D gene ambiguous. Germline loops: CDR1 SNHLY, CDR2 FYNNEI. The germline V and J ends were trimmed by 3 bases and 7 bases, with 8 bases remaining between them. The CDR3 totals 12 residues. The chain's CDR3 is CASSDQTNTQYF. CDR3 sequence (DNA): TGTGCCAGCAGTGACCAGACAAATACGCAGTATTTT.

The V call is TRBV5-8, the J call TRBJ1-1; no definite D call. The V and J ends lost 0 bases and 10 bases respectively, with 16 bases between them. The CDR3 is 14 residues long. CDR1 SGHTS and CDR2 YDEGEE come from the germline V gene. Here the CDR3 DNA reads TGTGCCAGCAGCTTGGCCGGGGAGGGAGTTCGAGCTTTCTTT. Protein: CASSLAGEGVRAFF. Looking up the rest from reference TRBV5-8 and TRBJ1-1 gives the full variable domain: EAGVTQSPTHLIKTRGQQATLRCSPISGHTSVYWYQQALGLGLQFLLWYDEGEERNRGNFPPRFSGRQFPNYSSELNVNALELEDSALYLCASSLAGEGVRAFFGQGTRLTVV.